This T cell receptor (beta chain) was retrieved from a study of cytomegalovirus exposure and HLA in healthy donors. Vbeta (60) and Jbeta (13) primers were used in the PCR. Assay: immunoSEQ multiplex PCR; the TCRdb copy retains only in-frame clones and omits some. The table records about 94,000 clones, approximately 80% of them present only once. Germline V gene data show CDR1 as SGDLS and CDR2 as YYNGEE. Trimming cost V 3 bases and J 4 bases, with 17 bases left between them. The CDR3 consists of 17 residues. This clonotype was obtained from a young man in good health and CMV-seronegative. The sequenced sample consisted of PBMCs. The genes are TRBV9 and TRBJ1-6, with D possibly matching TRBD1 (5 bases). The CDR3 is CASSGAGTGFYNSPLHF. CDR3 nucleotide sequence: TGTGCCAGCAGCGGAGCCGGGACTGGGTTTTATAATTCACCCCTCCACTTT. Full variable domain (remainder filled in from reference TRBV9 and TRBJ1-6): DSGVTQTPKHLITATGQRVTLRCSPRSGDLSVYWYQQSLDQGLQFLIQYYNGEERAKGNILERFSAQQFPDLHSELNLSSLELGDSALYFCASSGAGTGFYNSPLHFGNGTRLTVT.